Below are 5 T cell receptor beta chains sequenced from a single sample in a study of blood T cell repertoires in COVID-19. TCRdb's copy holds only in-frame clones and misses some; the assay was immunoSEQ multiplex PCR. Among 85,000 to 120,000 clones listed, nearly 90% were seen once. The specimen sequenced was peripheral blood. The receptor set was obtained from a man aged 45 to 65 with active COVID-19.

The chain has TRBV7-2 and TRBJ1-2; D is perhaps TRBD1 (5 bases). The germline V gene encodes CDR1 SGHTA and CDR2 FQGNSA. The ends were cut back, 5 bases at V and 6 bases at J, with 16 bases in the middle. The CDR3 contains 14 residues. CDR3 amino acids: CASSHPGGGHGYTF. The CDR3 DNA reads as TGTGCCAGCAGCCACCCGGGGGGAGGTCATGGCTACACCTTC.

This clone was picked up a small number of times. The chain employs TRBV4-2 and TRBJ2-7; 13 nucleotides line up with TRBD2. The CDR3 has 15 amino acids. The germline V gene has CDR1 LGHNA and CDR2 YNFKEQ. V shed 3 bases, J shed 4 bases, and the junction held 3 bases outside the gene matches. CDR3 loop: CASSQATSGGYEQYF. As DNA, the CDR3 is TGTGCCAGCAGCCAGGCGACTAGCGGGGGGTACGAGCAGTACTTC.

Worth noting for this clone: A junction end diverges from the germline sequence, so it may reflect a read error. The chain combines TRBV5-4 with TRBJ1-4, with TRBD1 matching 9 bases. CDR1 SGHNT and CDR2 YYREEE come from the germline V gene (reference sequence). The CDR3 is made up of 19 amino acids. The CDR3 nucleotides read TGTGCCAGCAGCTTGGCCGGGACAGGGCGCGTTCCAGGGGAAGAAAAGCTGTTTTTT. It specifies CASSLAGTGRVPGEEKLFF.

V and J are TRBV7-9 and TRBJ1-2; TRBD1 matches 8 bases. This CDR3 has 16 residues. Germline V gene data show CDR1 as SEHNR and CDR2 as FQNEAQ (reference sequence). With V trimmed by 1 base and J by 4 bases, 8 bases remained unmatched. The CDR3 region has the DNA TGTGCCAGCAGCTTAGGTCTGACAGGGGTGGCCTATGGCTACACCTTC. It yields the protein CASSLGLTGVAYGYTF.

The chain carries TRBV6-2 or TRBV6-3 and TRBJ2-2, with TRBD1 identical over 8 bases. In germline, CDR1 is MNHEY, CDR2 SVGEGT. V shed 6 bases and J 5 bases; nucleotides not matched to a gene: 8. The CDR3 is 15 residues long. The CDR3 loop reads CASSRGQGGTGELFF. The CDR3 DNA sequence: TGTGCCAGCAGCAGAGGACAGGGTGGGACCGGGGAGCTGTTTTTT.